Listed below are T cell receptor beta chains from one sample, sequenced in a study of blood T cell repertoires in COVID-19. Clones were read by immunoSEQ multiplex PCR, and TCRdb kept only the in-frame ones, dropping some. The sample holds hundreds of thousands of clones, about 80% seen once. Sequencing was performed on peripheral blood. Receptor source: an elderly man with acute or convalescent COVID-19. Each CDR3 is given with its conserved first and last residue. A D gene is named only where the DNA matches it firmly. Clone size, where shown, is once, few, many, or a class for clones that have expanded.

V	J	size	D	CDR3	DNA
TRBV30	TRBJ1-5	.	TRBD1	CAWSQGQTFNQPQHF	TGTGCCTGGAGTCAGGGACAGACTTTCAATCAGCCCCAGCATTTT
TRBV18	TRBJ1-5	.	.	CASSPQSENQPQHF	TGTGCCAGCTCACCGCAAAGTGAGAATCAGCCCCAGCATTTT
TRBV29-1	TRBJ2-3	once	TRBD1	CSVLGQGAGNTQYF	TGCAGCGTGCTGGGACAGGGGGCTGGAAATACGCAGTATTTT
TRBV10-3	TRBJ1-3	once	.	CAISESRVRTIYF	TGTGCCATCAGTGAGTCTCGGGTTCGGACCATATATTTT
TRBV11-3	TRBJ2-2	once	.	CASSLLGQNTGELFF	TGTGCCAGCAGCCTACTGGGACAAAACACCGGGGAGCTGTTTTTT
TRBV7-2	TRBJ2-5	.	.	CASSLAQGLETQYF	TGTGCCAGCAGTTTAGCCCAGGGATTAGAGACCCAGTACTTC
TRBV7-2	TRBJ2-5	.	TRBD2	CASSPNGGGQETQYF	TGTGCCAGCAGCCCCAATGGGGGGGGCCAAGAGACCCAGTACTTC
TRBV6-1	TRBJ2-7	.	TRBD1	CASSEFRGLNEQYF	TGTGCCAGCAGTGAATTCAGGGGGCTGAACGAGCAGTACTTC
TRBV30	TRBJ1-2	.	.	CAWTENSYGYTF	TGTGCCTGGACCGAGAACAGTTATGGCTACACCTTC
TRBV10-1	TRBJ2-6	.	.	CASAYPPGPGLFSGANVLTF	TGCGCCAGCGCTTACCCCCCGGGTCCGGGACTCTTCTCTGGGGCCAACGTCCTGACTTTC
TRBV6-5	TRBJ2-7	.	.	CASTLSPGMGEQYF	TGTGCCAGCACCCTTAGTCCAGGGATGGGAGAGCAGTACTTC
TRBV5-6	TRBJ2-7	.	.	CASSQGAETYEQYF	TGTGCCAGCAGCCAAGGGGCGGAAACCTACGAGCAGTACTTC
TRBV19	TRBJ1-5	.	.	CASSIGPGKQPQHF	TGTGCCAGTAGTATAGGCCCAGGGAAACAGCCCCAGCATTTT
TRBV28	TRBJ1-3	.	.	CASSLSILNTIYF	TGTGCCAGCAGTTTGAGCATACTAAACACCATATATTTT
TRBV5-1	TRBJ2-3	.	.	CASSFRGSDTQYF	TGCGCCAGCAGCTTTCGGGGGTCAGATACGCAGTATTTT
TRBV5-1	TRBJ2-7	.	.	CASSLWQGEGEQYF	TGCGCCAGCAGCTTGTGGCAGGGCGAAGGCGAGCAGTACTTC
TRBV5-1	TRBJ1-5	.	.	CASSNTGYDNQPQHF	TGCGCCAGCAGCAACACAGGGTATGACAATCAGCCCCAGCATTTT
TRBV7-2	TRBJ2-7	.	TRBD2	CASSSRGGGGYEQYF	TGTGCCAGCAGCTCCCGGGGGGGAGGGGGCTACGAGCAGTACTTC
TRBV5-1	TRBJ2-4	.	.	CASSLARQSLRVAKNIQYF	TGCGCCAGCAGCTTGGCCAGACAGTCCTTAAGGGTAGCCAAAAACATTCAGTACTTC
TRBV10-1	TRBJ2-1	.	TRBD1	CASSASGTGKLF	TGCGCCAGCAGCGCCTCCGGGACAGGGAAACTCTTC
TRBV18	TRBJ1-5	.	TRBD1	CASSPNRGTNQPQHF	TGTGCCAGCTCACCAAACAGGGGGACCAATCAGCCCCAGCATTTT
TRBV18	TRBJ1-1	.	.	CASSPGQYHEAFF	TGTGCCAGCTCACCTGGACAGTACCATGAAGCTTTCTTT